The TCR beta chain described here comes from a study of technical replicates of blood from a handful of donors (dated by TCRdb to 2015 to 2018). Library preparation was by the immunoSEQ multiplex PCR assay. TCRdb retrieved this table from immuneACCESS and kept in-frame rearrangements only. Not all clones are present; in checked studies, unresolved V genes account for under half, and no reason is known for the remainder. For this sample there are tens of thousands of clones; 80% to 90% appear just once. Together, the top ten hold roughly 4.4% of the sample. Remarks on this clone: Its binding antigen is unknown. It has no much larger one-base neighbor in the sample; base qualities were not kept.

CDR1 and CDR2 were assigned from the germline V gene as SGHDT and YYEEEE. The trim is 3 bases for V and 0 bases for J, with a gap of 10 bases between the germline ends. Counted from cysteine to phenylalanine, this CDR3 has 16 amino acids. The entry retains the CDR3 DNA only, 48 bases that are in frame from base 1. The receptor was isolated from a human donor in good health. Some clones in this sample may be carry-over from other donors' samples. The V and J genes are TRBV5-6 and TRBJ1-6; no D gene is confidently identified. Sequenced material: PBMCs. The sequenced DNA is TGTGCCAGCAGCTCCGTACAGAGCTCCTATAATTCACCCCTCCACTTT. Its coded protein is CASSSVQSSYNSPLHF.